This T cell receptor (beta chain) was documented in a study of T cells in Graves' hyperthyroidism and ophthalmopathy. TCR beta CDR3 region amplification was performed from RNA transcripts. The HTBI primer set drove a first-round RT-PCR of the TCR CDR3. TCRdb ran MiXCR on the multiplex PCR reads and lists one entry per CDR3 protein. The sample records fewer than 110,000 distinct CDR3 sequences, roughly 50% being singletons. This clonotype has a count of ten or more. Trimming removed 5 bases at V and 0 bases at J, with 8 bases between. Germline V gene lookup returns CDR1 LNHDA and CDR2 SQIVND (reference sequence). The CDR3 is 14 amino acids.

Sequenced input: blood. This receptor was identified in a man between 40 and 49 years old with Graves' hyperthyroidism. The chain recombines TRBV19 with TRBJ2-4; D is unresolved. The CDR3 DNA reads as TGTGCCAGTAGTTTCCCCCTAGCCAAAAACATTCAGTACTTC. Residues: CASSFPLAKNIQYF.